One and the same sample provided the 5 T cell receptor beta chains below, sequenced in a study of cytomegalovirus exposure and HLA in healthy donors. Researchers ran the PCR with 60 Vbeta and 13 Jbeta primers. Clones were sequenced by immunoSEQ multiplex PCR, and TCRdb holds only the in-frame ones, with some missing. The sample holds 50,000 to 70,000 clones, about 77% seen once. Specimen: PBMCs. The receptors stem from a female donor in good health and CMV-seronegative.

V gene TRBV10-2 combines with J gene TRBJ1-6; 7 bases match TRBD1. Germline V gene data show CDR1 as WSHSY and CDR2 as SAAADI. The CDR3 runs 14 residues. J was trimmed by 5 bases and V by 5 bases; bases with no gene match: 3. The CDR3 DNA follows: TGCGCCAGCAGTACAGGGGCGAATAATTCACCCCTCCACTTT. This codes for CASSTGANNSPLHF.

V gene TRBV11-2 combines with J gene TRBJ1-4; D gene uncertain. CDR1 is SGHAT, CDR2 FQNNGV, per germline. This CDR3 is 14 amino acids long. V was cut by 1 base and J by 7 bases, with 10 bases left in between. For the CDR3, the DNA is TGTGCCAGCAGCTTAGGCGGCCTAACTGAAAAACTGTTTTTT. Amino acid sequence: CASSLGGLTEKLFF. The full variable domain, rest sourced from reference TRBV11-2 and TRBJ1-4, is EAGVAQSPRYKIIEKRQSVAFWCNPISGHATLYWYQQILGQGPKLLIQFQNNGVVDDSQLPKDRFSAERLKGVDSTLKIQPAKLEDSAVYLCASSLGGLTEKLFFGSGTQLSVL.

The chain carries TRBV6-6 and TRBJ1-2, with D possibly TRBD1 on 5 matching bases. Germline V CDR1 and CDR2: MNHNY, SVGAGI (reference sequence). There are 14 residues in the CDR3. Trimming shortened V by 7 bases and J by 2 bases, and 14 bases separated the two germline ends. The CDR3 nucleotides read TGTGCCAGCATCTCCAGGGAAAGAAACTATGGCTACACCTTC. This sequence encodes CASISRERNYGYTF.

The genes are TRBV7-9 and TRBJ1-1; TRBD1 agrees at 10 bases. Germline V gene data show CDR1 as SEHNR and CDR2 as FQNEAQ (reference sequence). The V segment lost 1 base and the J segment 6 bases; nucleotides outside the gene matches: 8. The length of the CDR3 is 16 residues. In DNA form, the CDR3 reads TGTGCCAGCAGCTTAGAAGACAGGGGGCTCGGGGCTGAAGCTTTCTTT. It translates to CASSLEDRGLGAEAFF.

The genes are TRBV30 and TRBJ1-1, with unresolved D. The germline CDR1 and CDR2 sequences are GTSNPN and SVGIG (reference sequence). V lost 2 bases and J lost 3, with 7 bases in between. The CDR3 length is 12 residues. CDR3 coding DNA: TGTGCCTGGAGTACCGGGTACACTGAAGCTTTCTTT. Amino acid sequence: CAWSTGYTEAFF.